This T cell receptor (beta chain) is drawn from a study of naive and memory T cell subsets. Four PCR rounds used nested alpha and beta constant region primers plus the SP2 primer. For blood and skin samples, reverse transcription used TCR alpha and beta constant primers. TCRdb reanalysed the 5' RACE reads using MiXCR and keeps one entry per CDR3 protein. The sample shows roughly 48,000 distinct CDR3 sequences, approximately 4.8% of them seen only once. TCR cDNA received a 3' ligated oligonucleotide that carried a UMI. Whole-blood samples were 2 to 3 ml of peripheral blood from healthy adult volunteers. Input was roughly 1 to 1000 ng of DNase-treated total RNA without cell sorting. Study results and limitations: This RNA-based method may be sensitive to activation-related transcript changes.

The table lists this clonotype with many counts. The target antigen is unknown. There are 14 residues in the CDR3. The germline V gene encodes CDR1 MDHEN and CDR2 SYDVKM. V shed 3 bases and J shed 2 bases, with 10 bases lying between them. The clonotype comes from a female donor in good health. This sequence joins TRBV28 and TRBJ1-2, with D perhaps matching TRBD1 (5 bases). The CDR3 region is CASSFQGANYGYTF. CDR3 nucleotide sequence: TGTGCCAGCAGTTTCCAGGGCGCGAACTATGGCTACACCTTC.